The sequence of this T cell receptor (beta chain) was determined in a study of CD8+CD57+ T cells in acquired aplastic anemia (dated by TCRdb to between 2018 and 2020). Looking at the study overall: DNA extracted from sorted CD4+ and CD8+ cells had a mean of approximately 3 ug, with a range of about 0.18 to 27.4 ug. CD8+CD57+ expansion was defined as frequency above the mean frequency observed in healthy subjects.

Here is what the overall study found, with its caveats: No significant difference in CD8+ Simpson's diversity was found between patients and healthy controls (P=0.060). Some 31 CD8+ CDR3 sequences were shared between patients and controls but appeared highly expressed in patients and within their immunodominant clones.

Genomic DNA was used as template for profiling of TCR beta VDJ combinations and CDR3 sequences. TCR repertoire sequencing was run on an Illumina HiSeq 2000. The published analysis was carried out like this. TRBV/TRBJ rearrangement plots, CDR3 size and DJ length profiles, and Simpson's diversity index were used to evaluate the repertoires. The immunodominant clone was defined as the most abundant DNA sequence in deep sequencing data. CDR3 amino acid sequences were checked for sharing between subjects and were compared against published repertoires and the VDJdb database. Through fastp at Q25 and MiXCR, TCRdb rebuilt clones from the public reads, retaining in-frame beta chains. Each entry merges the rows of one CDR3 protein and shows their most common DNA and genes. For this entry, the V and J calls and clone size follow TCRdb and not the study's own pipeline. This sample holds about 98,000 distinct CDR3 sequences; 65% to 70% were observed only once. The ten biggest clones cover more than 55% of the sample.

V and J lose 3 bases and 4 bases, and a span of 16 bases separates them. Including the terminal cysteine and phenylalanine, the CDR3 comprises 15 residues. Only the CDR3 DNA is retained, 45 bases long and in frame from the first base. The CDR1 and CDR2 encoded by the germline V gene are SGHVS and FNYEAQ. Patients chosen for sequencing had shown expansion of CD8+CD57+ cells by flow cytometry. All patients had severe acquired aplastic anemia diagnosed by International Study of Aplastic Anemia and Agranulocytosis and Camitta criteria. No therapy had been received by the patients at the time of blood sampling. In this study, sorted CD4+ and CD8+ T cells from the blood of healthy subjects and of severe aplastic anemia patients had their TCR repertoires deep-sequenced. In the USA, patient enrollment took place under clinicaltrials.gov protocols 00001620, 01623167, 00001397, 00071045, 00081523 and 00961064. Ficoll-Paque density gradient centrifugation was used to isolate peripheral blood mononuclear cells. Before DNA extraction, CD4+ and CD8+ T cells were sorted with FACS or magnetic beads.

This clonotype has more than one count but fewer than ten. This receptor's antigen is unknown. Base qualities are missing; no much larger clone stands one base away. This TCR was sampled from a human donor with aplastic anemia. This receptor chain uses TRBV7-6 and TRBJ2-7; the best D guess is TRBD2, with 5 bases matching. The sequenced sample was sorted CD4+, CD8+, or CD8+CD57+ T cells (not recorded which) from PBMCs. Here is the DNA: TGTGCCAGCAGCTTTGCAGGAGGCCCTGGGTACGAGCAGTACTTC. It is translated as CASSFAGGPGYEQYF.